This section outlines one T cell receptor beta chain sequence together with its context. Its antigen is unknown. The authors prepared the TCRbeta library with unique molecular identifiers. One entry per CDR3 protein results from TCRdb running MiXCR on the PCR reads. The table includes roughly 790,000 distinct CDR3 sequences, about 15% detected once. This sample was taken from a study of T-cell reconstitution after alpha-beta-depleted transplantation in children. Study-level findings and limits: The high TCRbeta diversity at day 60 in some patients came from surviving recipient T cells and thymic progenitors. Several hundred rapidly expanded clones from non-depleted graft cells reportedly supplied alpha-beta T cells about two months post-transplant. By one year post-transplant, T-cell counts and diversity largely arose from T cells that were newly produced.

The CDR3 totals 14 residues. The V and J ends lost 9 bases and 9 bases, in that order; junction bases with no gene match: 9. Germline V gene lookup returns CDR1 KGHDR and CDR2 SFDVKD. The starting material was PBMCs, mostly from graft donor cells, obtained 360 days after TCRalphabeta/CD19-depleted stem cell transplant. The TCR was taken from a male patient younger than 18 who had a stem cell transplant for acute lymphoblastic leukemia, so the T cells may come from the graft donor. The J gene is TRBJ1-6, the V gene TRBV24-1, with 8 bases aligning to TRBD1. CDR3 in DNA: TGTGCCACCTCTCCTGGACAGGGCGGTTCACCCCTCCACTTT. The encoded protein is CATSPGQGGSPLHF.